Detailed here is one T cell receptor beta chain. Its antigen is undetermined. This specimen comes from a study of T cell responses to AZD1222 COVID-19 vaccine. This CDR3 spans 12 amino acids. Trimming stripped 8 bases from V and 4 bases from J, with 9 bases between. Findings and caveats of the study: The CD4 TCRs associated with vaccination extended across spike and predominated at 160-218 and 743-854.

Here immunoSEQ multiplex PCR was the method, and the copy in TCRdb shows in-frame clones only, minus some. The data contain over 100,000 clones, roughly 90% of them singletons. Specimen: peripheral blood, collected on day 0 of AZD1222 vaccination. The rearrangement joins TRBV12-3 or TRBV12-4 to TRBJ1-3; no clear D gene. This receptor was taken from an adult in good health. The CDR3 region has the DNA TGTGCCAGCCTTTTGCTAGGAAACACCATATATTTT. It encodes CASLLLGNTIYF.